These 27 T cell receptor beta chains originate from one sample sequenced in a study of T cells in Graves' hyperthyroidism and ophthalmopathy. Template material for amplifying TCR beta CDR3 regions consisted of RNA transcripts. RT-PCR in the first round (using the HTBI primer set) targeted the TCR CDR3. MiXCR, applied by TCRdb to the multiplex PCR reads, yields one record per CDR3 protein. The sample lists 700,000 to 850,000 distinct CDR3 sequences, 35% seen once, with around 32% in the top ten. Input material: blood. These receptors all come from a middle-aged woman with Graves' hyperthyroidism.

With respect to this clonotype: With a much larger clone just one base away, this may be a read error. The chain links TRBV7-9 to TRBJ2-7; TRBD1 matches 9 bases. The CDR3 length is 15 residues. The germline V gene has CDR1 SEHNR and CDR2 FQNEAQ (reference sequence). The CDR3 nucleotides are TGTGCCAGCAGCTTGGCCATACAGGGGGCCTACGGGCAGTACTTC. Residues: CASSLAIQGAYGQYF.

The rearrangement uses TRBV6-5 and TRBJ2-7; 8 bases are shared with TRBD1. Germline CDR1 MNHEY, CDR2 SVGAGI. V lost 5 bases and J lost 2; bases outside the gene matches: 14. The CDR3 is made up of 17 amino acids. The CDR3 DNA reads TGTGCCAGCAGTACGGACAGGGCCCAGTTTTTTCCCTACGAGCAGTACTTC. It encodes CASSTDRAQFFPYEQYF.

This clonotype was seen a handful of times. The chain joins TRBV2 to TRBJ2-5; TRBD1 matches at 10 bases. CDR1 is SNHLY, CDR2 FYNNEI, per germline. The V segment lost 5 bases and the J segment 4 bases; nucleotides outside the gene matches: 10. This CDR3 spans 16 amino acids. The chain's CDR3 is CASSWAPGDRGETQYF. In nucleotides, the CDR3 is TGTGCCAGCAGTTGGGCCCCAGGGGACAGGGGAGAGACCCAGTACTTC.

The table lists this clonotype with a few counts. The gene calls are TRBV7-8 and TRBJ2-7; D might be TRBD2 (5 bases). CDR1 is SGHVS, CDR2 FQNEAQ, per germline. Trimming took 5 bases from V and 6 from J, leaving 17 bases between them. There are 14 residues in the CDR3. CDR3 in amino acids: CASSQDSSRGEQYF. CDR3 sequence (DNA): TGTGCCAGCAGCCAAGATTCCTCTCGGGGCGAGCAGTACTTC.

This clonotype was seen repeatedly, ten times or more. V gene TRBV7-2 combines with J gene TRBJ2-7; a weak D match, TRBD2 (6 bases). This CDR3 has 15 residues. CDR1 and CDR2 (germline): SGHTA, FQGNSA. The ends were cut back, 1 base at V and 4 bases at J, with 14 bases in the middle. The CDR3 loop is CASSLGAGTGYEQYF. CDR3 nucleotide sequence: TGTGCCAGCAGCTTAGGGGCGGGAACTGGGTACGAGCAGTACTTC.

This clonotype appeared many times. The chain has TRBV5-4 and TRBJ2-5; 7 positions agree with TRBD2. The CDR3 spans 14 residues. Germline-derived CDR1 and CDR2 are SGHNT and YYREEE (reference sequence). Germline trimming cut 1 base from V and 5 bases from J; bases unmatched to any gene: 5. The CDR3 DNA sequence: TGTGCCAGCAGCTTGTCGACTAGCTATGAGACCCAGTACTTC. This sequence encodes CASSLSTSYETQYF. The whole variable domain, filled in from reference TRBV5-4 and TRBJ2-5, reads ETGVTQSPTHLIKTRGQQVTLRCSSQSGHNTVSWYQQALGQGPQFIFQYYREEENGRGNFPPRFSGLQFPNYSSELNVNALELDDSALYLCASSLSTSYETQYFGPGTRLLVL.

As to this clonotype: This clone may be a read error of a much larger clone one base away. The chain uses TRBV29-1 and TRBJ2-6, with 12 positions matching TRBD2. The germline V gene has CDR1 SQVTM and CDR2 ANQGSEA. The V and J ends lost 2 bases and 0 bases, in that order; junction bases with no gene match: 5. This CDR3 has 18 residues. CDR3 protein: CSVESKTSGSSGANVLTF. CDR3 nucleotides: TGCAGCGTTGAAAGCAAGACTAGCGGGAGCTCTGGGGCCAACGTCCTGACTTTC.

This chain connects TRBV29-1 to TRBJ1-2, with 9 bases identical to TRBD1. Germline V gene sequence: CDR1 SQVTM, CDR2 ANQGSEA. V was pared by 7 bases and J by 8 bases, with 5 bases of the junction left unmatched. The CDR3 has 11 amino acids. The CDR3 loop is CSAGTGLGYTF. Written as DNA, the CDR3 is TGCAGCGCCGGGACAGGGTTAGGCTACACCTTC.

The rearrangement links TRBV7-9 to TRBJ1-4; a weak D match, TRBD1 (6 bases). Trimming took 5 bases from V and 4 from J, leaving 8 bases between them. The CDR3 loop spans 13 amino acids. CDR1 is SEHNR and CDR2 is FQNEAQ in the germline V gene (reference sequence). DNA for the CDR3: TGTGCCAGCAGCACAGGGATTAATGAAAAACTGTTTTTT. It is translated as CASSTGINEKLFF.

The sample holds a few counts of this clonotype. The chain is built from TRBV3-1 and TRBJ1-5; D is undetermined. V was trimmed by 0 bases and J by 9 bases, leaving 6 bases between them. This CDR3 contains 12 residues. Germline V gene data show CDR1 as LGHDT and CDR2 as YNNKEL (reference sequence). CDR3 in DNA: TGTGCCAGCAGCCAAGAAGGGCGGCCCCAGCATTTT. This codes for CASSQEGRPQHF.

This clonotype occurred many times. The chain couples TRBV10-3 to TRBJ1-2; D may be TRBD1 (6 bases). In germline, CDR1 is ENHRY, CDR2 SYGVKD. Trimming took off 2 bases at V and 1 base at J, with 11 bases between the two ends. The CDR3 covers 15 residues. CDR3 in DNA: TGTGCCATCAGTGAGGAGGGACATAGTAACTATGGCTACACCTTC. It translates to CAISEEGHSNYGYTF.

Of note for this clonotype: A much larger clonotype is one base distant, so this may be a read error. The gene calls are TRBV20-1 and TRBJ2-7, with unresolved D. Trimming stripped 5 bases from V and 3 bases from J, with 17 bases between. The CDR3 spans 14 residues. Germline V CDR1 and CDR2: DFQATT, SNEGSKA (reference sequence). The CDR3 DNA follows: TGCAGTGCTGGGAAGCTCGGGTCATTCTACGAGCAGTACTTC. Its protein product is CSAGKLGSFYEQYF.

The chain couples TRBV12-3 or TRBV12-4 to TRBJ2-7; 8 bases map to TRBD2. The V and J ends lost 6 bases and 3 bases, in that order; junction bases with no gene match: 4. The CDR3 is made up of 13 amino acids. CDR3 protein: CASSRTSLYEQYF. DNA of the CDR3: TGTGCCAGCAGCAGGACTAGCCTCTACGAGCAGTACTTC.

There are many counts of this clonotype. The chain combines TRBV6-2 or TRBV6-3 with TRBJ1-2; D possibly corresponds to TRBD1 (6 bases). The germline V and J ends were trimmed by 5 bases and 3 bases, with 10 bases remaining between them. Per the germline V gene, CDR1 is MNHEY and CDR2 is SVGEGT. This CDR3 is built from 13 residues. CDR3 region: CASSRRQDYGYTF. CDR3 in DNA: TGTGCCAGCAGTCGCCGACAGGACTATGGCTACACCTTC.

The chain carries TRBV20-1 and TRBJ2-2, with D hard to call. Germline V gives CDR1 DFQATT, CDR2 SNEGSKA (reference sequence). The CDR3 runs 14 residues. Trimming removed 5 bases at V and 3 bases at J, with 13 bases between. The CDR3 region is CSAPKDGHTGELFF. The CDR3 coding sequence is TGCAGTGCTCCCAAGGACGGTCACACCGGGGAGCTGTTTTTT.

The chain combines TRBV7-3 with TRBJ1-1, with D hard to call. This CDR3 region has 16 residues. CDR1 and CDR2 from the germline V gene are SGHTA and FQGTGA. V was clipped by 4 bases and J by 0 bases, with 15 bases between them. Here the CDR3 DNA reads TGTGCCAGCAGCTCCCTCCCGGGCGAGATGAACACTGAAGCTTTCTTT. It codes for CASSSLPGEMNTEAFF.

This clonotype was seen ten or more times. The gene calls are TRBV12-3 or TRBV12-4 and TRBJ1-6; D not certain. The CDR3 is 12 residues long. Trimming pared 4 bases from V and 13 bases from J, leaving 11 bases between. The DNA of the CDR3 is TGTGCCAGCAGTTCCGGCCCCGGGCCCCTCCACTTT. It is translated as CASSSGPGPLHF.

This clonotype was seen at least ten times. This sequence joins TRBV19 and TRBJ1-2, with D uncertain. CDR1 is LNHDA and CDR2 is SQIVND in the germline V gene (reference sequence). V dropped 3 bases and J dropped 5 bases, with 13 bases sitting between them. This CDR3 has 14 residues. Here the CDR3 reads CASSIYSSGYGYTF. CDR3 bases: TGTGCCAGTAGTATCTACAGTTCGGGGTATGGCTACACCTTC.

The rearrangement links TRBV7-2 to TRBJ2-7; 7 bases match TRBD2. The DNA matches TRBJ2-1 better at its end, which makes the J call doubtful. Germline V gene lookup returns CDR1 SGHTA and CDR2 FQGNSA. There are 15 residues in the CDR3. CDR3 in DNA: TGTGCCAGCAGCTTCGCATCGGGGGGATACAATGAGCAGTTCTTC. It translates to CASSFASGGYNEQFF.

This clonotype was observed many times. This rearrangement joins TRBV12-3 or TRBV12-4 to TRBJ1-5; D is possibly TRBD1 (5 bases). This CDR3 comprises 13 residues. V shed 5 bases and J shed 8 bases, with 13 bases lying between them. The CDR3 bases are TGTGCCAGCAGTGGGGCGCCGATCGAGCCCCAGCATTTT. Its protein is CASSGAPIEPQHF.

This clonotype was detected ten times or more. J is TRBJ1-1 and V is TRBV15; perhaps TRBD1 as D (6 bases). V was trimmed by 7 bases and J by 6 bases, leaving 18 bases between them. CDR3 length: 14 residues. Germline CDR1 LNHNV, CDR2 YYDKDF (reference sequence). In DNA form, the CDR3 reads TGTGCCACCAAGACAGGCGAGGTGACGTCTGAAGCTTTCTTT. The encoded protein is CATKTGEVTSEAFF.

To note about this clonotype: Since a much larger clone is just one base distant, this may be a read error. The CDR3 protein is CVSSITGNTEAFF. DNA for the CDR3: TGTGTCAGTAGTATAACCGGGAACACTGAAGCTTTCTTT. V is TRBV19 and J is TRBJ1-1, with no clear D. This CDR3 region has 13 residues. Germline V lookup: CDR1 LNHDA, CDR2 SQIVND (reference sequence).

With regard to this clonotype: This may be a read error, as it is one base from a much larger clone. V gene TRBV24-1 combines with J gene TRBJ2-2; 10 bases line up with TRBD1. Looked up from germline, CDR1 is KGHDR and CDR2 is SFDVKD. This CDR3 comprises 18 residues. The CDR3 protein is CAASGQAGTGVNTGELFF. Here the CDR3 DNA reads TGTGCCGCCAGTGGTCAGGCCGGGACAGGGGTGAACACCGGGGAGCTGTTTTTT.

This clonotype was picked up many times. V is TRBV14 and J is TRBJ2-5; D gene unclear. V was trimmed by 3 bases and J by 3 bases, leaving 8 bases between them. Germline loops: CDR1 SGHDN, CDR2 FVKESK. The CDR3 is made up of 13 amino acids. DNA of the CDR3: TGTGCCAGCAGCCAGTACGGTGAAGAGACCCAGTACTTC. Its protein is CASSQYGEETQYF.

Points on this clonotype: A read error may account for a junction end that differs from germline. The J gene is TRBJ1-1, the V gene TRBV20-1; D perhaps matches TRBD1 (5 bases). The germline CDR1 and CDR2 sequences are DFQATT and SNEGSKA (reference sequence). This CDR3 comprises 12 residues. The CDR3 DNA reads TGCAGTTCGGGCGGACGGGGGACTGAAGCTTCCTTT. Translated, it gives CSSGGRGTEASF.

On this clonotype itself: No conserved phenylalanine or tryptophan ends this CDR3, so it is likely a read error. The rearrangement joins TRBV27 to TRBJ2-7; D ambiguous. With 4 bases removed from V and 5 bases from J, the gap between germline ends came to 12 bases. In germline, CDR1 is MNHEY, CDR2 SMNVEV (reference sequence). The CDR3 consists of 13 residues. CDR3 sequence reads: CASSWNFLNEQYL. In nucleotides, the CDR3 is TGTGCCAGCAGTTGGAATTTCCTTAACGAGCAGTACCTC.

With respect to this clonotype: A read error may explain this, as a much larger clone is one base away. This sequence joins TRBV24-1 and TRBJ2-6, with D possibly TRBD1 on 5 matching bases. The germline V gene encodes CDR1 KGHDR and CDR2 SFDVKD. This CDR3 has 14 residues. The CDR3 sequence is CATSAGVGANVLAF. CDR3 DNA: TGTGCCACCAGCGCAGGAGTTGGGGCCAACGTCCTGGCTTTC.